The 19 T cell receptor beta chains in this list originate from one sample, sequenced in a study of tissue T cells after allogeneic stem cell transplantation. Measured with immunoSEQ multiplex PCR; TCRdb has only the in-frame clones, and not every one. Of 9,000 to 10,000 clones in the sample, over 55% were seen once. Sample: tissue from the jejunum, taken at autopsy. All receptors come from a woman between 18 and 49 years old with breast cancer.

The CDR3 reads CASSLWTGENNQPQHF. For the CDR3, the DNA is TGTGCCAGCAGCTTGTGGACAGGAGAAAACAATCAGCCCCAGCATTTT. The V gene is TRBV7-9, the J gene TRBJ1-5; 7 bases are a match to TRBD1. The germline V gene encodes CDR1 SEHNR and CDR2 FQNEAQ (reference sequence). This CDR3 region has 16 residues. The V and J ends lost 3 bases and 3 bases, in that order; junction bases with no gene match: 8.

In its sample, this clone is medium-sized. This chain links TRBV6-2 or TRBV6-3 with TRBJ1-2; D is unresolved. V shed 3 bases and J shed 5 bases, with 10 bases lying between them. Germline CDR1 and CDR2: MNHEY and SVGEGT. This CDR3 spans 13 amino acids. CDR3 protein: CASSYVSAYGYTF. CDR3 in DNA: TGTGCCAGCAGTTATGTATCTGCGTATGGCTACACCTTC.

This clone was recorded once. This chain uses TRBV7-2 with TRBJ2-7, with 8 bases fitting TRBD2. CDR1 is SGHTA and CDR2 is FQGNSA in the germline V gene. With 5 bases clipped from V and 0 bases from J, the junction kept 12 bases outside the gene matches. There are 17 residues in the CDR3. The CDR3 region has the DNA TGTGCCAGCAGCCTCCACTCTTTCAGCGGGAGCTCCTACGAGCAGTACTTC. Translating it yields CASSLHSFSGSSYEQYF. Full variable domain (rest looked up from reference TRBV7-2 and TRBJ2-7): GAGVSQSPSNKVTEKGKDVELRCDPISGHTALYWYRQSLGQGLEFLIYFQGNSAPDKSGLPSDRFSAERTGGSVSTLTIQRTQQEDSAVYLCASSLHSFSGSSYEQYFGPGTRLTVT.

This clone was observed a handful of times. V gene TRBV5-1 combines with J gene TRBJ1-4; 9 bases are a match to TRBD1. Germline lookup yields CDR1 SGHRS and CDR2 YFSETQ. V lost 5 bases, J lost 8 bases, and 7 bases stayed unmatched. CDR3 size: 14 residues. The CDR3 sequence is CASRKQGAKEKLFF. The CDR3 bases are TGCGCCAGCAGAAAACAGGGGGCGAAGGAAAAACTGTTTTTT.

The chain is built from TRBV27 and TRBJ2-7; perhaps TRBD2 as D (5 bases). CDR3 length: 14 amino acids. The germline V gene has CDR1 MNHEY and CDR2 SMNVEV (reference sequence). Trimming took off 6 bases at V and 6 bases at J, with 18 bases between the two ends. In DNA form, the CDR3 reads TGTGCCAGCAGGGAGGTAGCAGATTCGTCCGAGCAGTACTTC. It is translated as CASREVADSSEQYF.

This clone is medium-sized (0.01 to 0.1%) in the sample. This CDR3 is CASSLGNSPLHF. In DNA, the CDR3 is TGTGCCAGCAGCCTGGGTAATTCACCCCTCCACTTT. The J gene is TRBJ1-6, the V gene TRBV4-2; no definite D call. Germline V gene sequence: CDR1 LGHNA, CDR2 YNFKEQ. The V end was cut by 4 bases, the J end by 6 bases, with 4 bases between. The CDR3 loop spans 12 amino acids.

Relative to its sample, this clone is medium-sized. The chain uses TRBV28 and TRBJ1-5; D is perhaps TRBD1 (6 bases). Trimming took 6 bases from V and 4 from J, leaving 16 bases between them. The germline V gene encodes CDR1 MDHEN and CDR2 SYDVKM. The CDR3 covers 15 residues. Here the CDR3 DNA reads TGTGCCAGCAGCAGGATCGGGACATCGAATCAGCCCCAGCATTTT. Its translation is CASSRIGTSNQPQHF.

This clone qualifies as medium-sized. The gene calls are TRBV7-2 and TRBJ2-5; 8 nucleotides agree with TRBD1. This CDR3 spans 15 amino acids. CDR1 and CDR2 from the germline V gene are SGHTA and FQGNSA. V lost 3 bases and J lost 4; bases outside the gene matches: 7. The CDR3 nucleotides read TGTGCCAGCAGCTTGGACAGGGTGTTAAGAGAGACCCAGTACTTC. Amino acid sequence: CASSLDRVLRETQYF.

The chain uses TRBV6-1 and TRBJ2-1; no reliable D call. The CDR3 has 15 amino acids. The V end was cut by 2 bases, the J end by 1 base, with 9 bases between. CDR1 is MNHNS, CDR2 SASEGT, per germline. The CDR3 region has the DNA TGTGCCAGCAGTGAACTCCAGTTATCCTACAATGAGCAGTTCTTC. It specifies CASSELQLSYNEQFF.

The chain carries TRBV20-1 and TRBJ2-4, with D possibly called TRBD1 or TRBD2 (5 bases each). Germline V CDR1 and CDR2: DFQATT, SNEGSKA (reference sequence). Trimming removed 3 bases at V and 8 bases at J, with 14 bases between. The CDR3 is made up of 13 amino acids. The chain's CDR3 is CSASAQLGDIQYF. The CDR3 coding sequence is TGCAGTGCTAGTGCACAGTTGGGGGACATTCAGTACTTC.

By share, this clone counts as medium-sized. J is TRBJ2-5 and V is TRBV19; 10 positions agree with TRBD2. The CDR3 extends over 17 amino acids. Germline CDR1 and CDR2: LNHDA and SQIVND (reference sequence). Trimming took 3 bases from V and 2 from J; bases not matched to a gene: 9. CDR3 DNA sequence: TGTGCCAGTAGTATGGGGAGCGGGAGGGCCGGGCAAGAGACCCAGTACTTC. Amino acids: CASSMGSGRAGQETQYF.

The V gene is TRBV28, the J gene TRBJ2-3; possible D gene TRBD2, 5 bases. Germline V gene lookup returns CDR1 MDHEN and CDR2 SYDVKM. This CDR3 contains 13 residues. The ends were cut back, 5 bases at V and 5 bases at J, with 11 bases in the middle. CDR3 in amino acids: CASSRGDEDTQYF. The CDR3 DNA follows: TGTGCCAGCAGTCGGGGAGATGAAGATACGCAGTATTTT. Using reference TRBV28 and TRBJ2-3 for the parts outside the CDR3, the full variable domain is DVKVTQSSRYLVKRTGEKVFLECVQDMDHENMFWYRQDPGLGLRLIYFSYDVKMKEKGDIPEGYSVSREKKERFSLILESASTNQTSMYLCASSRGDEDTQYFGPGTRLTVL.

Regarding this clone: This specimen includes other DNA sequences encoding the same CDR3. The chain employs TRBV6-2 or TRBV6-3 and TRBJ2-7; D is uncertain. The V gene lost 2 bases and the J gene lost 0 bases, with 8 bases spanning the gap. From germline, CDR1 is MNHEY and CDR2 SVGEGT. There are 14 residues in the CDR3. This CDR3 reads CASSYVGGSYEQYF. As DNA, the CDR3 is TGTGCCAGCAGTTACGTTGGTGGCTCCTACGAGCAGTACTTC.

V is TRBV6-4 and J is TRBJ2-7, with D perhaps being TRBD1 or TRBD2 (6 bases each). The ends were cut back, 5 bases at V and 2 bases at J, with 13 bases in the middle. Per the germline V gene, CDR1 is MRHNA and CDR2 is SNTAGT. The CDR3 contains 14 residues. This CDR3 is CASSPVRGAYEQYF. The CDR3 nucleotides read TGTGCCAGCAGTCCTGTGAGGGGGGCCTACGAGCAGTACTTC.

This clone appeared a single time. The chain employs TRBV6-5 and TRBJ1-1; TRBD1 aligns across 7 bases. Per germline, CDR1 MNHEY and CDR2 SVGAGI. CDR3 length: 12 amino acids. V trimming: 10 bases; J trimming: 4 bases; junction bases outside the gene matches: 6. CDR3 bases: TGTGCCACCCGACCAGGGGGCACTGAAGCTTTCTTT. Translating gives CATRPGGTEAFF.

This chain connects TRBV9 to TRBJ2-5; D uncertain. Germline V gene lookup returns CDR1 SGDLS and CDR2 YYNGEE. The V end was cut by 4 bases, the J end by 5 bases, with 12 bases between. This CDR3 region has 13 residues. Here the CDR3 reads CASSPPYSETQYF. The CDR3 DNA follows: TGTGCCAGCAGCCCCCCCTACTCGGAGACCCAGTACTTC.

The chain couples TRBV7-2 to TRBJ2-7, with D possibly matching TRBD2 (5 bases). With 5 bases removed from V and 9 bases from J, the gap between germline ends came to 17 bases. The CDR3 covers 13 residues. Germline CDR1 SGHTA, CDR2 FQGNSA. CDR3 coding DNA: TGTGCCAGCAGCCGGCGCCCCGACGGACTGCAGTACTTC. It codes for CASSRRPDGLQYF.

The chain uses TRBV29-1 and TRBJ2-7, with D possibly TRBD1 on 6 matching bases. V lost 6 bases to trimming and J lost 4 bases, with 25 bases between them. Germline assignment: CDR1 SQVTM and CDR2 ANQGSEA. The CDR3 is made up of 16 amino acids. This CDR3 reads CSVPRPCRRGRYEQYF. CDR3 sequence (DNA): TGCAGCGTCCCTCGGCCATGCCGCAGGGGCCGATACGAGCAGTACTTC.

The CDR3 coding sequence is TGTGCCAGCAAGCTGACCCGTCAGCGGGAGTGGGGCGAGCAGTACTTC. This sequence encodes CASKLTRQREWGEQYF. V usage is TRBV28 and J usage is TRBJ2-7; TRBD2 matches 8 bases. This CDR3 is built from 16 residues. V was clipped by 7 bases and J by 6 bases; unmatched bases: 17. CDR1 MDHEN and CDR2 SYDVKM come from the germline V gene.